Many counts were recorded for the clone carrying this T cell receptor (beta chain). Its target is unknown. Synthesis of cDNA was accomplished via 5'RACE employing 10-nucleotide random UMIs. Using its own MiXCR run on the 5' RACE reads, TCRdb lists one record per CDR3 protein. The sample contains about 46,000 distinct CDR3 sequences, roughly 3% of which appear only once. The sample is drawn from a study of neurological immune-mediated disorders. The V and J ends lost 3 bases and 2 bases, in that order; junction bases with no gene match: 12. The CDR3 is 18 amino acids. Germline loops: CDR1 KGHDR, CDR2 SFDVKD. Study outcomes and limitations: The multiple sclerosis repertoire cluster had no clinical or MRI feature associated with it. When the repertoires were grouped phylogenetically, those of 18 of the 34 multiple sclerosis patients came together in a single cluster of related CDR3 sequences, which points to a possible repertoire-level signature.

Specimen: PBMCs. The V and J genes are TRBV24-1 and TRBJ1-5, with 7 bases lining up with TRBD1. The TCR originated in a woman in her forties or fifties with multiple sclerosis. As DNA, the CDR3 is TGTGCCACCAGTGATACTACAGGGGCGTGTATGGGCAATCAGCCCCAGCATTTT. Translating it yields CATSDTTGACMGNQPQHF.